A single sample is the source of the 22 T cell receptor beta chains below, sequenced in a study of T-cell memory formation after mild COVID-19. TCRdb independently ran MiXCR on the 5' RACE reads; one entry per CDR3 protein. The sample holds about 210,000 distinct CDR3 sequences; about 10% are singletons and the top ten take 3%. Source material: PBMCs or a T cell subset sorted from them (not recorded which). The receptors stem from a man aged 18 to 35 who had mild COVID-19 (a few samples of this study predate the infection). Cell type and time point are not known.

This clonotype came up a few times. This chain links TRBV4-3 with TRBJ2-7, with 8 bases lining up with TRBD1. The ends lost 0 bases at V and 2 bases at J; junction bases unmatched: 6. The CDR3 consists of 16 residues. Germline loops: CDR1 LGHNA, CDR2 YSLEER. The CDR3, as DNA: TGCGCCAGCAGCCAAGATTGGTCAGGGGGCCCCTACGAGCAGTACTTC. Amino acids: CASSQDWSGGPYEQYF.

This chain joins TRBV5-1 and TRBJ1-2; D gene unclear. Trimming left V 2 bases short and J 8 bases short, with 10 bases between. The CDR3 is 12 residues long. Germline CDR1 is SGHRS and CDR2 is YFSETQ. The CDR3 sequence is CASSFGVEGYTF. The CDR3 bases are TGCGCCAGCAGCTTTGGAGTCGAGGGCTACACCTTC.

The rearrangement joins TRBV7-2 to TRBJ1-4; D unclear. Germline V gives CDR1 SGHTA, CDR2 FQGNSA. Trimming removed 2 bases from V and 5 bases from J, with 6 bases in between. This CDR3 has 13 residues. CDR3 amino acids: CASSLRANEKLFF. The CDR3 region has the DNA TGTGCCAGCAGCTTACGGGCCAATGAAAAACTGTTTTTT.

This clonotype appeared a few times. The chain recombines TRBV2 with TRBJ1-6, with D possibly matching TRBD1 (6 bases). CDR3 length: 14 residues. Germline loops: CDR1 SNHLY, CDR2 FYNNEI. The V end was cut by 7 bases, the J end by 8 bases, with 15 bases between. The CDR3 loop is CASNRATADSPLHF. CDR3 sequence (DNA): TGTGCCAGCAACAGGGCCACTGCAGATTCACCCCTCCACTTT.

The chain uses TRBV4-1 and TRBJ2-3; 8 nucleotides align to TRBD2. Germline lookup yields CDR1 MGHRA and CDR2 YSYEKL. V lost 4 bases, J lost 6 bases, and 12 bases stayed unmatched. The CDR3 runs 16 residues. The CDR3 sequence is CASSPGLARLKDTQYF. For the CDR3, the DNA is TGCGCCAGCAGCCCCGGACTAGCCAGATTAAAGGATACGCAGTATTTT.

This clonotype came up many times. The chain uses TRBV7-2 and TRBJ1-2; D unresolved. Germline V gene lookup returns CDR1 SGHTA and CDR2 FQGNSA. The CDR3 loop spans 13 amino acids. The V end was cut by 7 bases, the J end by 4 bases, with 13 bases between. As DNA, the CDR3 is TGTGCCAGCAATGGGCGGATACCCTATGGCTACACCTTC. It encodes CASNGRIPYGYTF.

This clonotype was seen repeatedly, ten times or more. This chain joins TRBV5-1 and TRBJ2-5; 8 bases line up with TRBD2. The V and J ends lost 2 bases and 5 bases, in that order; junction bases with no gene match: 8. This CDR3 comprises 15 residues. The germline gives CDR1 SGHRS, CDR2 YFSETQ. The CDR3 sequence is CASSFTGLEAETQYF. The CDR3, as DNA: TGCGCCAGCAGCTTCACGGGACTAGAGGCCGAGACCCAGTACTTC.

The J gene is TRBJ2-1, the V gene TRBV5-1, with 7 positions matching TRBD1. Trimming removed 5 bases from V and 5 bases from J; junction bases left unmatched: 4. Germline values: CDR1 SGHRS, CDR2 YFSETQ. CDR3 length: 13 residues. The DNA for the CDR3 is TGCGCCAGCAGGGGGGACAGCCACAATGAGCAGTTCTTC. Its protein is CASRGDSHNEQFF.

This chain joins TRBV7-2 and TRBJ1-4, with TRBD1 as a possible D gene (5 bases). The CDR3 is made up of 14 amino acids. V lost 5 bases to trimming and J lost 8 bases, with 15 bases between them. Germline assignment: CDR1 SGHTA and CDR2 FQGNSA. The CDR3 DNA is TGTGCCAGCAGCCAGAGGGGTAGTGGGGAAAAACTGTTTTTT. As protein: CASSQRGSGEKLFF.

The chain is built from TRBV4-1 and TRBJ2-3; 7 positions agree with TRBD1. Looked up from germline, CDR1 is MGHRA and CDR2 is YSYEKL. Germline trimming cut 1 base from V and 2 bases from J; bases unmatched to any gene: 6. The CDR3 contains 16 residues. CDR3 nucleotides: TGCGCCAGCAGCCAAGTCCGCGGACAGGACACAGATACGCAGTATTTT. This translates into CASSQVRGQDTDTQYF.

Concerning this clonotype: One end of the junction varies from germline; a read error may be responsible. The CDR3 region is CASSSERGSLGNPEAFF. DNA of the CDR3: TGTGCCAGCAGTTCCGAAAGGGGTTCTTTGGGGAACCCTGAAGCTTTCTTT. J is TRBJ1-1 and V is TRBV6-2 or TRBV6-3, with a possible D match to TRBD1 (5 bases). The germline CDR1 and CDR2 sequences are MNHEY and SVGEGT. The CDR3 is 17 residues long.

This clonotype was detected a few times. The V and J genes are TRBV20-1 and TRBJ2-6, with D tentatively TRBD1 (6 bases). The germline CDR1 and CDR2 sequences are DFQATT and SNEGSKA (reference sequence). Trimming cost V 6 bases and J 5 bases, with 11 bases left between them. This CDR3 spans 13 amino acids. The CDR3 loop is CSADSGRANVLTF. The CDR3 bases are TGCAGTGCGGACAGTGGAAGGGCCAACGTCCTGACTTTC.

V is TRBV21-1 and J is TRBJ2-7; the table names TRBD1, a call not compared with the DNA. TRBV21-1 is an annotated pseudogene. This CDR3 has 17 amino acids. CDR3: CASSKALRGTGQYEQYV. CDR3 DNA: TGTGCCAGCAGCAAAGCGCTGCGAGGGACAGGGCAATACGAGCAGTACGTC.

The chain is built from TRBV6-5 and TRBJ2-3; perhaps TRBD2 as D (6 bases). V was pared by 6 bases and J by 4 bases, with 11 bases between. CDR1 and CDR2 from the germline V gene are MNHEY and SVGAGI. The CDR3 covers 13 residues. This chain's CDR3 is CASSALASDTQYF. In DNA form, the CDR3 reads TGTGCCAGCAGCGCACTAGCTTCAGATACGCAGTATTTT.

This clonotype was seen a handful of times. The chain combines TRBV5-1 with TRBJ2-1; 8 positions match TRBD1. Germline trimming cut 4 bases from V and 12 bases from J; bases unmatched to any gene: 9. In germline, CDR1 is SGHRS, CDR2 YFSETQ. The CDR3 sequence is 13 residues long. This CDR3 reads CASSTIQGGGQFF. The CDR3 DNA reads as TGCGCCAGCAGCACAATACAGGGGGGCGGGCAGTTCTTC.

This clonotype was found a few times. Here the CDR3 reads CASKSSSYNSPLHF. The CDR3 bases are TGTGCCAGCAAGTCGAGCTCCTATAATTCACCCCTCCACTTT. V gene TRBV6-1 combines with J gene TRBJ1-6; D unresolved. Per the germline V gene, CDR1 is MNHNS and CDR2 is SASEGT. The CDR3 has 14 residues. The V gene lost 7 bases and the J gene lost 0 bases, with 7 bases spanning the gap.

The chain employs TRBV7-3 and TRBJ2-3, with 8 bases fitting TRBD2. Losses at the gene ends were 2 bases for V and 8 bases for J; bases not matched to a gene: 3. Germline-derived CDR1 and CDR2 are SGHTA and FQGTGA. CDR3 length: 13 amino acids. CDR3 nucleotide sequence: TGTGCCAGCAGCTTACAAAGCGGGGGTACGCAGTATTTT. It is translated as CASSLQSGGTQYF.

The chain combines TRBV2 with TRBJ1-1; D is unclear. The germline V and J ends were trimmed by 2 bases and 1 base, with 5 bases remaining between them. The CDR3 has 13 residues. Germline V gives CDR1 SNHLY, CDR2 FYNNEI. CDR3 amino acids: CASSESPNTEAFF. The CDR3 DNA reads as TGTGCCAGCAGTGAAAGTCCGAACACTGAAGCTTTCTTT. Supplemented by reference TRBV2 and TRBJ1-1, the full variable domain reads EPEVTQTPSHQVTQMGQEVILRCVPISNHLYFYWYRQILGQKVEFLVSFYNNEISEKSEIFDDQFSVERPDGSNFTLKIRSTKLEDSAMYFCASSESPNTEAFFGQGTRLTVV.

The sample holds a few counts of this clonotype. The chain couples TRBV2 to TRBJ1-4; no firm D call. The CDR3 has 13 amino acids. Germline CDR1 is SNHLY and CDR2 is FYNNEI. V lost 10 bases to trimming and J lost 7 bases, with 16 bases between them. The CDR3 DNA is TGTGCCAAGCAGCAAGGGAGAGGTGAAAAACTGTTTTTT. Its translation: CAKQQGRGEKLFF.

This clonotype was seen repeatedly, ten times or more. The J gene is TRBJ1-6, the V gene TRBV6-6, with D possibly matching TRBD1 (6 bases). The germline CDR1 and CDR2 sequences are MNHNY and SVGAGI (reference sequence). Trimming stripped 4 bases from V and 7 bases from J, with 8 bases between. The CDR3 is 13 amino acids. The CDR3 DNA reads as TGTGCCAGCAGTTCAGGGGCAAATTCACCCCTCCACTTT. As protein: CASSSGANSPLHF.

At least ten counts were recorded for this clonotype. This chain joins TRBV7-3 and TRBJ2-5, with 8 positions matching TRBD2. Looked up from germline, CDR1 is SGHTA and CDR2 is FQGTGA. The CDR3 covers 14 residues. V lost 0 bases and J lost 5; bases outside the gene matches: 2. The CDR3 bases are TGTGCCAGCAGCTTAACCACGGGGGGGGAGACCCAGTACTTC. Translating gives CASSLTTGGETQYF.

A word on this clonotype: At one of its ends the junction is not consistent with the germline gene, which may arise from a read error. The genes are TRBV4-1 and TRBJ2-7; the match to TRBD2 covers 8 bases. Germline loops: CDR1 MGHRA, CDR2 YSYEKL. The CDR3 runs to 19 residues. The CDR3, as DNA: TGCGCCGGCAGCCAAGCCCTCAGCGGGGGCCGGTCCACCTCCTACGAGCAGTACTTC. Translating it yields CAGSQALSGGRSTSYEQYF.